Presented here are 8 T cell receptor beta chains from one specimen sequenced in a study of cytomegalovirus exposure and HLA in healthy donors. The primer mix had 60 Vbeta and 13 Jbeta primers. TCRdb keeps only in-frame clones here, not all; method: immunoSEQ multiplex PCR. The table has 270,000 or so clones, roughly 88% seen once. The sequenced sample was PBMCs. These receptors all stem from a man in his forties in good health and CMV-seropositive.

CDR3 nucleotides: TGTGCCAGCAGTGAAGCGGGAGTAAGAAACACCGGGGAGCTGTTTTTT. Translation: CASSEAGVRNTGELFF. The chain carries TRBV2 and TRBJ2-2; possibly TRBD2 for D (5 bases). V gave up 0 bases and J gave up 2 bases, with 10 bases separating them. The CDR3 is 16 amino acids. CDR1 is SNHLY and CDR2 is FYNNEI in the germline V gene.

The rearrangement links TRBV7-3 to TRBJ1-1, with D unresolved. The V and J ends lost 1 base and 5 bases respectively, with 8 bases between them. Germline CDR1 and CDR2: SGHTA and FQGTGA. The CDR3 contains 13 residues. CDR3 in DNA: TGTGCCAGCAGCTTAAGGGGAGGGACTGAAGCTTTCTTT. Encoded protein: CASSLRGGTEAFF.

The rearrangement links TRBV29-1 to TRBJ2-3; D possibly corresponds to TRBD1 (6 bases). Trimming took 0 bases from V and 7 from J, leaving 14 bases between them. CDR1 and CDR2 (germline): SQVTM, ANQGSEA. The CDR3 runs to 14 residues. The DNA for the CDR3 is TGCAGCGTTGAAGATCTAGAGGGGGTGAATACGCAGTATTTT. It is translated as CSVEDLEGVNTQYF.

The chain carries TRBV19 and TRBJ2-7, with 7 bases identical to TRBD1. Losses at the gene ends were 7 bases for V and 3 bases for J; bases not matched to a gene: 6. The germline gives CDR1 LNHDA, CDR2 SQIVND (reference sequence). CDR3 length: 13 amino acids. CDR3 amino acids: CASNKGQLYEQYF. The DNA of the CDR3 is TGTGCCAGTAATAAGGGACAGCTCTACGAGCAGTACTTC.

The V call is TRBV28, the J call TRBJ2-3; tentative D call: TRBD1 (7 bases). Germline lookup yields CDR1 MDHEN and CDR2 SYDVKM. V was clipped by 1 base and J by 0 bases, with 17 bases between them. This CDR3 has 18 amino acids. CDR3 loop: CASSLFVFGGQSTDTQYF. DNA for the CDR3: TGTGCCAGCAGTTTATTCGTCTTCGGGGGACAGAGCACAGATACGCAGTATTTT.

The V gene is TRBV6-6, the J gene TRBJ1-5; 8 bases fit TRBD1. V shed 5 bases and J 3 bases; nucleotides not matched to a gene: 3. The germline V gene has CDR1 MNHNY and CDR2 SVGAGI (reference sequence). The CDR3 has 14 residues. The CDR3 DNA is TGTGCCAGCAGTACAGGGGGGAACAATCAGCCCCAGCATTTT. It yields the protein CASSTGGNNQPQHF.

This chain uses TRBV5-1 with TRBJ2-3; D gene unclear. The CDR3 sequence is 12 residues long. Germline V lookup: CDR1 SGHRS, CDR2 YFSETQ. Between the trimmed V and J ends, which lost 7 bases and 4 bases, there was a span of 10 bases. CDR3: CASGPSPDTQYF. DNA for the CDR3: TGCGCCAGCGGGCCGTCCCCAGATACGCAGTATTTT.

The J gene is TRBJ2-5, the V gene TRBV6-6, with TRBD1 matching 11 bases. CDR1 and CDR2 (germline): MNHNY, SVGAGI (reference sequence). This CDR3 has 13 amino acids. Trimming at V came to 5 bases and at J to 5 bases, leaving 1 base not matched to a gene. CDR3: CASSGTGGETQYF. The CDR3 DNA sequence: TGTGCCAGCAGTGGGACAGGGGGGGAGACCCAGTACTTC.